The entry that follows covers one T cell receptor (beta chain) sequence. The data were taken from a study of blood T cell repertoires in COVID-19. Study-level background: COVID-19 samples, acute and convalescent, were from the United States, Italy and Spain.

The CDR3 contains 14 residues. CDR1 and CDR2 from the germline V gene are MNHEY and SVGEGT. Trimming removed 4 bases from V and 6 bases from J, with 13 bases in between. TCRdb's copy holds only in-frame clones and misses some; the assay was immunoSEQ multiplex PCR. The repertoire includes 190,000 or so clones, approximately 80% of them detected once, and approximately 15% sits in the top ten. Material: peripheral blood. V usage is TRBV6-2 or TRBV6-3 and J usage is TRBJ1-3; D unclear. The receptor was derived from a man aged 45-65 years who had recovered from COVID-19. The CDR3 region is CASSSSGSLNTIYF. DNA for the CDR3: TGTGCCAGCAGTTCGTCGGGGAGTCTAAACACCATATATTTT.